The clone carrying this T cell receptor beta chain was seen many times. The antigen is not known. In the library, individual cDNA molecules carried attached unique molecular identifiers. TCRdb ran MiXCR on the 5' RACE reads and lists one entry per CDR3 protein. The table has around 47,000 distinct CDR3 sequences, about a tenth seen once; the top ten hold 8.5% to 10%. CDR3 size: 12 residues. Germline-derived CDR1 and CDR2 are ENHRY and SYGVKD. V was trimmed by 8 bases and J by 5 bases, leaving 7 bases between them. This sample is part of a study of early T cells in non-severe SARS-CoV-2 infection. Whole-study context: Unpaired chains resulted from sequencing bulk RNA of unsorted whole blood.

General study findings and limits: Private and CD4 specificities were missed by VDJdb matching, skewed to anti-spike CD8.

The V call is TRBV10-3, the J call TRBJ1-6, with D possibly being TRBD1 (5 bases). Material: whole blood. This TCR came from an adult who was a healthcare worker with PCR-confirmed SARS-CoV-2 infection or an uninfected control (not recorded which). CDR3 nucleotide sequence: TGTGCCATCCGCAGGGATAATTCACCCCTCCACTTT. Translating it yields CAIRRDNSPLHF.